This T cell receptor (beta chain) comes out of a study of cytotoxic CD8 clonotypes in ibrutinib-treated CLL. Whole-study context: Sequenced samples delivered averages of some 260,000 productive templates and more than 75,000 productive rearrangements. Broader study findings: Public clonotypes, found uncommonly, either contracted or stayed stable on treatment. Patients had baseline clonality above age-matched healthy donors, and this clonality moved with circulating CD8+ T-cell counts.

Notes on this clone: The antigen is undetermined.

Sequenced by immunoSEQ multiplex PCR; TCRdb stores in-frame clones only, minus some. The sample records under 150,000 clones, around four fifths being singletons. The V segment lost 5 bases and the J segment 6 bases; nucleotides outside the gene matches: 4. Germline CDR1 and CDR2: SGHRS and YFSETQ. This CDR3 is built from 12 residues. The specimen was PBMCs, collected after 24 months of ibrutinib treatment. This receptor was obtained from a human donor with chronic lymphocytic leukemia. The chain employs TRBV5-1 and TRBJ1-2; 7 bases line up with TRBD1. The CDR3, as DNA: TGCGCCAGCAGACGGGACAGCGATGGCTACACCTTC. It encodes CASRRDSDGYTF.